This is a list of T cell receptor beta chains from one sample in a study of blood T cell repertoires in COVID-19. Libraries were prepared by immunoSEQ multiplex PCR; TCRdb keeps only in-frame clonotypes and omits some of them. The sample holds approximately 220,000 clones, around 85% seen once. The sample consisted of PBMCs or T cells enriched from blood (not recorded which). The receptor source for this set is a woman in her thirties or forties with acute COVID-19. Each CDR3 is given with its conserved first and last residue. A D gene is named only where the DNA matches it firmly. Clone size is not always given. Where it is, it says once, few, many or a class for expanded clones.

V: TRBV21-1
size: -
D: -
J: TRBJ2-5
DNA: TGTGCCAGCAGCACCCGGGACAGGGGGCGGGAGACCCAGTACTTC
CDR3: CASSTRDRGRETQYF

V: TRBV15
size: -
D: TRBD1
J: TRBJ1-2
DNA: TGTGCCACCAGCAGAGATAGGGGACAGCACTATGGCTACACCTTC
CDR3: CATSRDRGQHYGYTF

V: TRBV4-2
size: few
D: TRBD1
J: TRBJ1-3
DNA: TGTGCCAGCAGCCAAGATCGAGGGACAGGGGGTGGAAACACCATATATTTT
CDR3: CASSQDRGTGGGNTIYF

V: TRBV18
size: -
D: -
J: TRBJ2-7
DNA: TGTGCCAGCTCACCTCTAGCGGAGACAGGCGAGCAGTACTTC
CDR3: CASSPLAETGEQYF

V: TRBV12-1
size: -
D: -
J: TRBJ2-7
DNA: TGTGCCAGCAGCTTTGAGGGACAGGGGGCATTGGAGCAGTACTTC
CDR3: CASSFEGQGALEQYF

V: TRBV18
size: -
D: -
J: TRBJ2-5
DNA: TGTGCCAGCTCGTGGAGGGAGACTCAAGAGACCCAGTACTTC
CDR3: CASSWRETQETQYF

V: TRBV3-1/TRBV3-2
size: -
D: TRBD2
J: TRBJ2-2
DNA: TGTGCCAGCAGCCCTAGCGGGAGTGGGACCGGGGAGCTGTTTTTT
CDR3: CASSPSGSGTGELFF

V: TRBV4-2
size: -
D: -
J: TRBJ1-5
DNA: TGTGCCAGCAGCCAAGATCTACAGGGCAATCAGCCCCAGCATTTT
CDR3: CASSQDLQGNQPQHF

V: TRBV5-6
size: -
D: -
J: TRBJ1-2
DNA: TGTGCCAGCAGCTCCTACCTTAACTATGGCTACACCTTC
CDR3: CASSSYLNYGYTF

V: TRBV7-9
size: -
D: TRBD1
J: TRBJ1-4
DNA: TGTGCCAGCAGCCCCCGGACAGGGTGGGAACTGTTTTTT
CDR3: CASSPRTGWELFF

V: TRBV5-4
size: -
D: TRBD2
J: TRBJ2-7
DNA: TGTGCCAGCAGCGACGAAGAGGGACTAGCGGGAAGTCTTGTTTACGAGCAGTACTTC
CDR3: CASSDEEGLAGSLVYEQYF

V: TRBV11-2
size: -
D: -
J: TRBJ2-7
DNA: TGTGCCAGCAGCTTAGAGCGCGCCTCCTACGAGCAGTACTTC
CDR3: CASSLERASYEQYF

V: TRBV4-2
size: -
D: -
J: TRBJ2-1
DNA: TGTGCCAGCAGCCAAGATTGGGCAGAGCAGTTCTTC
CDR3: CASSQDWAEQFF

V: TRBV4-1
size: -
D: -
J: TRBJ1-5
DNA: TGCGCCAGCAGCCAAGATTTGTCGAGCCTTCAGCCCCAGCATTTT
CDR3: CASSQDLSSLQPQHF

V: TRBV19
size: -
D: -
J: TRBJ2-7
DNA: TGTGCTTCCGACAGTAGCTCCTACGAGCAGTACTTC
CDR3: CASDSSSYEQYF

V: TRBV5-4
size: -
D: -
J: TRBJ2-3
DNA: TGTGCCAGCAGCTCCCATCTGGGGGGATCAGATACGCAGTATTTT
CDR3: CASSSHLGGSDTQYF

V: TRBV5-1
size: few
D: -
J: TRBJ1-6
DNA: TGCGCCAGCAGGGACAGAACCAATTCACCCCTCCACTTT
CDR3: CASRDRTNSPLHF

V: TRBV6-6
size: -
D: -
J: TRBJ1-2
DNA: TGTGCCAGCAGTCCGCGACAGCTTATCTATGGCTACACCTTC
CDR3: CASSPRQLIYGYTF

V: TRBV4-2
size: -
D: -
J: TRBJ2-1
DNA: TGTGCCAGCAGCCTGGATCTCTCAAGGGGATATGAGCAGTTCTTC
CDR3: CASSLDLSRGYEQFF

V: TRBV3-1/TRBV3-2
size: -
D: TRBD2
J: TRBJ2-1
DNA: TGTGCCAGCAGCCAAGTCGGACTAGCGACGGTTATTTTCTTC
CDR3: CASSQVGLATVIFF

V: TRBV30
size: -
D: -
J: TRBJ1-6
DNA: TGTGCCTGGAGTGGACAGCTACCCTCCTATAATTCACCCCTCCACTTT
CDR3: CAWSGQLPSYNSPLHF

V: TRBV18
size: few
D: -
J: TRBJ2-3
DNA: TGTGCCAGCTCACCACGGGCCATTCAAACTAGGGGGAGCACAGATACGCAGTATTTT
CDR3: CASSPRAIQTRGSTDTQYF

V: TRBV27
size: -
D: TRBD1
J: TRBJ2-3
DNA: TGTGCCAGCAGTTTAAGGCGGGACAGGGCCATATCTAGCACAGATACGCAGTATTTT
CDR3: CASSLRRDRAISSTDTQYF

V: TRBV30
size: -
D: TRBD1
J: TRBJ1-6
DNA: TGTGCCTGGAGCGGGGACAGGGCTTCACCCCTCCACTTT
CDR3: CAWSGDRASPLHF

V: TRBV28
size: -
D: TRBD2
J: TRBJ2-2
DNA: TGTGCCAGCAGTCCCTCCCTAGCGGGTCGCACCGGGGAGCTGTTTTTT
CDR3: CASSPSLAGRTGELFF

V: TRBV7-9
size: -
D: TRBD1
J: TRBJ2-7
DNA: TGTGCCAGCAGCTTCTACACAGGGGAAGAGGGATACGAGCAGTACTTC
CDR3: CASSFYTGEEGYEQYF